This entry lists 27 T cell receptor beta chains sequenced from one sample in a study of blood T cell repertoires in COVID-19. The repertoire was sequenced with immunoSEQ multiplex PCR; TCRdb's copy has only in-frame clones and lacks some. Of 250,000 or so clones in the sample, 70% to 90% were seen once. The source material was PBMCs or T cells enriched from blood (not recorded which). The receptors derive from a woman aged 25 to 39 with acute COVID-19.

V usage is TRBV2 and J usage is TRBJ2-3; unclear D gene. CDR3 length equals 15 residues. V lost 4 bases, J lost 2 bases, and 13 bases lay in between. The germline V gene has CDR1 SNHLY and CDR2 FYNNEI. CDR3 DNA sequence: TGTGCCAGCAGTGCTCAGGCATTACTCACAGATACGCAGTATTTT. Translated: CASSAQALLTDTQYF.

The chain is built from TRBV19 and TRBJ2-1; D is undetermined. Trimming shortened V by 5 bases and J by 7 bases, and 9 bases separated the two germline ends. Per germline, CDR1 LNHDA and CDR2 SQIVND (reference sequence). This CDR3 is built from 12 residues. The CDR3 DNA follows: TGTGCCAGTAGTCATACTCGGAATGAGCAGTTCTTC. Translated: CASSHTRNEQFF.

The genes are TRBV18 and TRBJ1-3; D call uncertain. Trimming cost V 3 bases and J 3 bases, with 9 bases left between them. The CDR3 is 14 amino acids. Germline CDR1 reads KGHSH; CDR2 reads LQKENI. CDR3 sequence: CASSPLEGGNTIYF. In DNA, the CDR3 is TGTGCCAGCTCACCCCTAGAAGGTGGAAACACCATATATTTT.

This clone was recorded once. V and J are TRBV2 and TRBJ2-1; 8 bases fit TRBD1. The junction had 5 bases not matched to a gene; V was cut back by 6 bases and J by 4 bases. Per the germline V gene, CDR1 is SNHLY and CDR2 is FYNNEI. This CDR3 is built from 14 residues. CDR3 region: CASRPRTGYNEQFF. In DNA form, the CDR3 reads TGTGCCAGCAGACCCCGGACAGGGTACAATGAGCAGTTCTTC.

The CDR3 DNA sequence: TGTGCCAGCAGCGGCGGACTAGCGGGAGCTCGCAACGAGCAGTACTTC. Its protein is CASSGGLAGARNEQYF. The chain is built from TRBV7-8 and TRBJ2-7, with 13 bases matching TRBD2. The junction had 9 bases not matched to a gene; V was cut back by 5 bases and J by 5 bases. The CDR3 is 16 amino acids. The V gene's germline CDR1 is SGHVS and CDR2 FQNEAQ.

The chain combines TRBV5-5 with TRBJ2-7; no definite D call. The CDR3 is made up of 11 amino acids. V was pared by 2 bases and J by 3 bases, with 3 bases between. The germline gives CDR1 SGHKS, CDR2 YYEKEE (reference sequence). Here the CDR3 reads CASSFSYEQYF. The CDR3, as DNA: TGTGCCAGCAGCTTCAGCTACGAGCAGTACTTC.

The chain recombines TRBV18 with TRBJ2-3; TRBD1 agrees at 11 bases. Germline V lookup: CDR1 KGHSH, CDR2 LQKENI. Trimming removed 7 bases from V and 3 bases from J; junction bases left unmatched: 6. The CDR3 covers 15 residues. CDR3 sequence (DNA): TGTGCCAGCTTTCCCGGGACAGGGGGAACAGATACGCAGTATTTT. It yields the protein CASFPGTGGTDTQYF.

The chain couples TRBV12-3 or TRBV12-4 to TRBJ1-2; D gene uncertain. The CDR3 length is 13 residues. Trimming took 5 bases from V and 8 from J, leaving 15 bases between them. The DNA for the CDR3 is TGTGCCAGCAGTCCTCGGACTGAAGGCGGCTACACCTTC. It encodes CASSPRTEGGYTF.

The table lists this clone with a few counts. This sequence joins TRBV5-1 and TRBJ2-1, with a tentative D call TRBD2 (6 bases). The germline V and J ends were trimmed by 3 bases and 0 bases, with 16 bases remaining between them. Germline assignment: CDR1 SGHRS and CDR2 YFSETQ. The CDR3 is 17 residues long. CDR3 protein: CASSSPGASSSYNEQFF. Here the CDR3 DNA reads TGCGCCAGCAGCTCCCCGGGAGCGTCGAGCTCCTACAATGAGCAGTTCTTC.

CDR3 loop: CASRLAGISGANVLTF. CDR3 coding DNA: TGTGCCAGCAGACTAGCGGGTATCTCTGGGGCCAACGTCCTGACTTTC. This chain links TRBV7-8 with TRBJ2-6; 9 nucleotides agree with TRBD2. V trimming: 6 bases; J trimming: 0 bases; junction bases outside the gene matches: 3. The V gene's germline CDR1 is SGHVS and CDR2 FQNEAQ. The CDR3 contains 16 residues.

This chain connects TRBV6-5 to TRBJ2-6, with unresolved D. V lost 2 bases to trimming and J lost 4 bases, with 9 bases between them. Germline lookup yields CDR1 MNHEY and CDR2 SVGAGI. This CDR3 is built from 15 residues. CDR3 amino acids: CASSYLTSGANVLTF. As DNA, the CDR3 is TGTGCCAGCAGTTACCTGACAAGCGGGGCCAACGTCCTGACTTTC.

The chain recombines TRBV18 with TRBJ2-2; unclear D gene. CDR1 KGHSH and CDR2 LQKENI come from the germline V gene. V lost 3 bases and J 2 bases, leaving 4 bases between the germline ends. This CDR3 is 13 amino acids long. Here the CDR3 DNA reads TGTGCCAGCTCACCTGGCAACACCGGGGAGCTGTTTTTT. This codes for CASSPGNTGELFF.

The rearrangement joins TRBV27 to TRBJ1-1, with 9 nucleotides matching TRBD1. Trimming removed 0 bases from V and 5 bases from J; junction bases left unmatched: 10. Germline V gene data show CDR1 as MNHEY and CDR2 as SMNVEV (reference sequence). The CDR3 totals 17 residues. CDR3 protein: CASSLSGFPGQGTEAFF. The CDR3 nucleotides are TGTGCCAGCAGTTTATCTGGGTTCCCGGGACAGGGAACTGAAGCTTTCTTT.

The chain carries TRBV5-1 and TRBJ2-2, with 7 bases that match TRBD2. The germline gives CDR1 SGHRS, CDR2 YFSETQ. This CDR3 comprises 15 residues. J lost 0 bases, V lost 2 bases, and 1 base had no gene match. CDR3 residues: CASSFAGANTGELFF. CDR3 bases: TGCGCCAGCAGCTTTGCGGGAGCGAACACCGGGGAGCTGTTTTTT.

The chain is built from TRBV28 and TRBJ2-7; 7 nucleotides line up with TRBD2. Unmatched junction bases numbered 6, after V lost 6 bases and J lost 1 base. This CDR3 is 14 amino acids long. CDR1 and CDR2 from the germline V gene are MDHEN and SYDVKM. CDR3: CASSAGVWSYEQYF. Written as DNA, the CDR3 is TGTGCCAGCAGCGCGGGAGTTTGGTCCTACGAGCAGTACTTC.

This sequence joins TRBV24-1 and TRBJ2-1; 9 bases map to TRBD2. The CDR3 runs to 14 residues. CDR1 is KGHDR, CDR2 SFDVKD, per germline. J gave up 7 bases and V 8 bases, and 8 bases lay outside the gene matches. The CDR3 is CATKAGGGRNEQFF. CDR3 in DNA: TGTGCCACCAAGGCGGGAGGGGGACGAAATGAGCAGTTCTTC.

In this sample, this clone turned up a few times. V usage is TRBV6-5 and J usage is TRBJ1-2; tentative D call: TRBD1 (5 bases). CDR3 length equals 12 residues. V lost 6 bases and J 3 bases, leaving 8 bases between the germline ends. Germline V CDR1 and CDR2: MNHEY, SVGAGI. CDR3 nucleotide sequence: TGTGCCAGCAGGGGCAGGGACTATGGCTACACCTTC. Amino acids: CASRGRDYGYTF.

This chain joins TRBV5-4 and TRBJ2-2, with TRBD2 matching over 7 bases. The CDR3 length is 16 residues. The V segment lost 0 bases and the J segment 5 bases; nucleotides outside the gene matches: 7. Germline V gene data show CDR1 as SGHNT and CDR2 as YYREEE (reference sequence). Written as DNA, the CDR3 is TGTGCCAGCAGCTTGGATTTTGCGGGAGTTACCGGGGAGCTGTTTTTT. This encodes CASSLDFAGVTGELFF.

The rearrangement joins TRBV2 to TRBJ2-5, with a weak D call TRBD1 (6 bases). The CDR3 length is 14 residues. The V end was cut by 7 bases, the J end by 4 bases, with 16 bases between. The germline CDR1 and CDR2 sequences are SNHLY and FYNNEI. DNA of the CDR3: TGTGCCAGCACCAAAGGATGGGGGCTAGAGACCCAGTACTTC. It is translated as CASTKGWGLETQYF.

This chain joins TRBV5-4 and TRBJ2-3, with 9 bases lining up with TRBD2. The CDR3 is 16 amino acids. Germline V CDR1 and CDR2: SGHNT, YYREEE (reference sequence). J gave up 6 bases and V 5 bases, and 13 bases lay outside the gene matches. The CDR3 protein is CASSHGTSTTGDTQYF. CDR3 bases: TGTGCCAGCAGTCATGGGACTAGCACGACGGGGGATACGCAGTATTTT.

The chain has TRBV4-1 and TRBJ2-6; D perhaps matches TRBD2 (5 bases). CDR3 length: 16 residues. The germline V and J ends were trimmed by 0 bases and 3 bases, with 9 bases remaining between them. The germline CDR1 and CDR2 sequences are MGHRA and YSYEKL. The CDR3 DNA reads TGCGCCAGCAGCCAAGAAAGTGGGAGTGGGGCCAACGTCCTGACTTTC. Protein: CASSQESGSGANVLTF.

CDR3 coding DNA: TGTGCCAGCAGTTTTAAGAGGTCTGATCAGCCCCAGCATTTT. Translating it yields CASSFKRSDQPQHF. The rearrangement joins TRBV27 to TRBJ1-5, with no clear D. The germline V gene encodes CDR1 MNHEY and CDR2 SMNVEV (reference sequence). Trimming took off 3 bases at V and 5 bases at J, with 11 bases between the two ends. The CDR3 sequence is 14 residues long.

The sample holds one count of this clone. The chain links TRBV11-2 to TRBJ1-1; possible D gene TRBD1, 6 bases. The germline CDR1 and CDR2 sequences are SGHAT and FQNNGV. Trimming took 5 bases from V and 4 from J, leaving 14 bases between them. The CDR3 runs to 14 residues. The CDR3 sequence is CASSRFGGATEAFF. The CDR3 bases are TGTGCCAGCAGCCGCTTCGGGGGGGCCACTGAAGCTTTCTTT.

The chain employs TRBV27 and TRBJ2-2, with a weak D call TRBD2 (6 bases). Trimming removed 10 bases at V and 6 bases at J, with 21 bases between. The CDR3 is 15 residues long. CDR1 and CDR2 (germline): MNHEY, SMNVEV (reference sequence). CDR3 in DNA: TGTGCCACACGTCTTTTAGGAACGGGAGCCGGGGAGCTGTTTTTT. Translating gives CATRLLGTGAGELFF.

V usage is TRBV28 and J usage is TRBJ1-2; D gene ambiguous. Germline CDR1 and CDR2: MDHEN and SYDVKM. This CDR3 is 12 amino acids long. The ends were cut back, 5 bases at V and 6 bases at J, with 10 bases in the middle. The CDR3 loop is CASSLGSNGYTF. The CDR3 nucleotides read TGTGCCAGCAGTCTAGGTTCGAATGGCTACACCTTC.

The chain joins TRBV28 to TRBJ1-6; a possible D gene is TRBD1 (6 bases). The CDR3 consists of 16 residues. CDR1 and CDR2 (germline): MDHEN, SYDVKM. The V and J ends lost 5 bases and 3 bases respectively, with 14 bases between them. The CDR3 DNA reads TGTGCCAGCAGTCTCGAGACAGGATTCTATAATTCACCCCTCCACTTT. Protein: CASSLETGFYNSPLHF.

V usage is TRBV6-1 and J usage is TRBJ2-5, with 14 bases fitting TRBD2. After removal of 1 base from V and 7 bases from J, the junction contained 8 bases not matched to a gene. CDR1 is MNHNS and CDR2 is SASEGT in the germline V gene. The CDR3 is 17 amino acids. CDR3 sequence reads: CASSEVGLAGVYGTQYF. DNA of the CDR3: TGTGCCAGCAGTGAAGTGGGACTAGCGGGAGTTTATGGGACCCAGTACTTC.